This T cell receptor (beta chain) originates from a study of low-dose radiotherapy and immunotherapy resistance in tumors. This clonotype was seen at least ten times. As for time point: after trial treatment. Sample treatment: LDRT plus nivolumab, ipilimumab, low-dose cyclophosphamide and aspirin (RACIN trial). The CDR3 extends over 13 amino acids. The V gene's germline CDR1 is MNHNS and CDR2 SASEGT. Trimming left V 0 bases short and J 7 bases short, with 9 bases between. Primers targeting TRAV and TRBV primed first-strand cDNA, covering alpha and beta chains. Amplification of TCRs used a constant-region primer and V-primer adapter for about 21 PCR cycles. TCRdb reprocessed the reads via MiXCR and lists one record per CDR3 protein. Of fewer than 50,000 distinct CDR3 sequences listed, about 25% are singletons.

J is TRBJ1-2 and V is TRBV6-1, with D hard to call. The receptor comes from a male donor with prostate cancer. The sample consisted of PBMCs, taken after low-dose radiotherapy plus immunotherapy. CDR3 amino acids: CASSEAVGVGYTF. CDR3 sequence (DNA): TGTGCCAGCAGTGAAGCGGTTGGGGTTGGCTACACCTTC.